These 18 T cell receptor beta chains share one sample of origin, sequenced in a study of Graves' ophthalmopathy and Graves' hyperthyroidism (dated by TCRdb to about 2018). Instrument on record: Illumina HiSeq 2000. For repertoire sequencing, TCR beta CDR3 regions were amplified from RNA transcripts. The first round of RT-PCR was done with HTBI primers and the Qiagen OneStep RT-PCR kit, and was followed by a second round of multiplex PCR, then size selection and purification. The public reads were reprocessed in TCRdb via fastp at Q25 and MiXCR, keeping in-frame beta chains. Under each unique CDR3 protein, matching rows form one entry showing the most common genes and DNA. In all, the sample holds 260,000 or so distinct CDR3 sequences, and around 50% of those were seen once. Jointly, the top ten make up around 43% of the sample. What was sequenced was peripheral blood. All receptors come from an adult man with Graves' ophthalmopathy.

The chain combines TRBV6-6 with TRBJ1-2; possible D gene TRBD1, 6 bases. With 2 bases removed from V and 0 bases from J, the gap between germline ends came to 13 bases. The CDR3 has 16 amino acids. Germline values: CDR1 MNHNY, CDR2 SVGAGI (reference sequence). In nucleotides, the CDR3 is TGTGCCAGCAGTTACGGGGGCCGAGGGACTAACTATGGCTACACCTTC. This codes for CASSYGGRGTNYGYTF.

This clonotype was observed once. The chain is built from TRBV20-1 and TRBJ2-7; D is ambiguous. Per the germline V gene, CDR1 is DFQATT and CDR2 is SNEGSKA (reference sequence). Trimming left V 5 bases short and J 2 bases short, with 10 bases between. This CDR3 has 12 residues. The CDR3 coding sequence is TGCAGTGCTCCCCCATCCCCCTACGAGCAGTACTTC. This encodes CSAPPSPYEQYF.

To note about this clonotype: This could be a read error, since a much larger clone is one nucleotide away. This sequence joins TRBV10-3 and TRBJ2-7; D possibly uses TRBD1 or TRBD2 (5 bases each). Germline V lookup: CDR1 ENHRY, CDR2 SYGVKD. This CDR3 is built from 16 residues. The ends were cut back, 4 bases at V and 4 bases at J, with 20 bases in the middle. The CDR3 sequence: CAISGSRAGSRYEQYF. The CDR3 bases are TGTGCCATCAGTGGGTCAAGGGCAGGGAGTAGGTACGAGCAGTACTTC.

The V and J genes are TRBV20-1 and TRBJ1-2; D not resolved. Germline CDR1 DFQATT, CDR2 SNEGSKA (reference sequence). The CDR3 has 14 amino acids. V was pared by 6 bases and J by 2 bases, with 16 bases between. CDR3 DNA sequence: TGCAGTGCCAACCCCCGGGGAGGGAACTATGGCTACACCTTC. The encoded protein is CSANPRGGNYGYTF.

The chain has TRBV7-3 and TRBJ2-3, with 9 bases matching TRBD1. J gave up 6 bases and V 4 bases, and 5 bases lay outside the gene matches. The V gene's germline CDR1 is SGHTA and CDR2 FQGTGA. CDR3 length: 14 residues. The CDR3 sequence: CASSSGQGMDTQYF. CDR3 sequence (DNA): TGTGCCAGCAGCTCGGGACAGGGAATGGATACGCAGTATTTT.

V and J are TRBV7-9 and TRBJ1-3; 9 bases are a match to TRBD1. The CDR3 contains 16 residues. V trimming: 5 bases; J trimming: 3 bases; junction bases outside the gene matches: 8. Germline V gene lookup returns CDR1 SEHNR and CDR2 FQNEAQ (reference sequence). CDR3: CASSHQQGAVGNTIYF. The CDR3 nucleotides read TGTGCCAGCAGCCACCAACAGGGGGCCGTTGGAAACACCATATATTTT.

A few counts support this clonotype. This chain connects TRBV5-4 to TRBJ2-6; TRBD1 agrees at 9 bases. CDR3 length: 16 amino acids. Germline V lookup: CDR1 SGHNT, CDR2 YYREEE (reference sequence). Germline trimming cut 9 bases from V and 0 bases from J; bases unmatched to any gene: 7. In nucleotides, the CDR3 is TGTGCCACCGGGACAGGGCTCGGCTCTGGGGCCAACGTCCTGACTTTC. It encodes CATGTGLGSGANVLTF. The complete variable domain, with remaining parts taken from reference TRBV5-4 and TRBJ2-6, reads ETGVTQSPTHLIKTRGQQVTLRCSSQSGHNTVSWYQQALGQGPQFIFQYYREEENGRGNFPPRFSGLQFPNYSSELNVNALELDDSALYLCATGTGLGSGANVLTFGAGSRLTVL.

The chain uses TRBV20-1 and TRBJ1-6; the D is unclear. This CDR3 is 14 amino acids long. Germline V gene sequence: CDR1 DFQATT, CDR2 SNEGSKA (reference sequence). V was pared by 0 bases and J by 14 bases, with 17 bases between. The CDR3 loop is CSARDRQALRALHF. CDR3 coding DNA: TGCAGTGCTAGAGATCGGCAGGCCCTTAGGGCCCTCCACTTT.

The rearrangement uses TRBV19 and TRBJ2-7; no definite D call. The V gene's germline CDR1 is LNHDA and CDR2 SQIVND (reference sequence). Trimming pared 4 bases from V and 6 bases from J, leaving 10 bases between. This CDR3 comprises 12 residues. CDR3 protein: CASSNPVGEQYF. The CDR3 DNA follows: TGTGCCAGTAGTAACCCTGTTGGCGAGCAGTACTTC.

This chain connects TRBV20-1 to TRBJ1-2, with D perhaps TRBD1 (6 bases). Germline V lookup: CDR1 DFQATT, CDR2 SNEGSKA (reference sequence). This CDR3 is 14 amino acids long. V lost 6 bases, J lost 2 bases, and 16 bases lay in between. The CDR3 coding sequence is TGCAGTGCAAGGACAGATTTTGGCAACTATGGCTACACCTTC. Its protein is CSARTDFGNYGYTF.

The rearrangement joins TRBV12-3 or TRBV12-4 to TRBJ1-2; 8 bases agree with TRBD1. V was pared by 2 bases and J by 0 bases, with 5 bases of the junction left unmatched. This CDR3 has 16 residues. The CDR3: CASSLFGTGPNYGYTF. The CDR3 DNA reads TGTGCCAGCAGTTTATTCGGGACAGGTCCTAACTATGGCTACACCTTC.

This chain joins TRBV5-1 and TRBJ1-1; D is perhaps TRBD1 (5 bases). The CDR3 runs to 14 residues. Germline lookup yields CDR1 SGHRS and CDR2 YFSETQ. Deletions cut 4 bases from V and 5 bases from J, with 15 bases between. CDR3 sequence (DNA): TGCGCCAGCAGCAGGGGTCGTGATGGGACTGAAGCTTTCTTT. Its protein product is CASSRGRDGTEAFF.

The CDR3 DNA reads as TGTGCCAGTAGTATCGTGGGACAAGAAGAGACCCAGTACTTC. It codes for CASSIVGQEETQYF. The V and J genes are TRBV19 and TRBJ2-5; a weak D match, TRBD1 (6 bases). The CDR3 spans 14 residues. V lost 3 bases and J lost 3, with 11 bases in between. The germline gives CDR1 LNHDA, CDR2 SQIVND (reference sequence).

This clonotype has just a few counts. The chain carries TRBV5-4 and TRBJ2-7; D call uncertain. Germline-derived CDR1 and CDR2 are SGHNT and YYREEE (reference sequence). The CDR3 spans 13 residues. V gave up 0 bases and J gave up 5 bases, with 9 bases separating them. DNA of the CDR3: TGTGCCAGCAGCTTGGTTCCCGAAAACGAGCAGTACTTC. Its protein is CASSLVPENEQYF.

V usage is TRBV9 and J usage is TRBJ2-6, with D possibly matching TRBD1 (5 bases). Trimming removed 4 bases at V and 0 bases at J, with 14 bases between. This CDR3 contains 17 residues. The V gene's germline CDR1 is SGDLS and CDR2 YYNGEE. The CDR3 DNA follows: TGTGCCAGCAGCTTGGCAGGACAATTCTCTGGGGCCAACGTCCTGACTTTC. This gives the protein CASSLAGQFSGANVLTF.

The gene calls are TRBV11-1 and TRBJ2-7; no definite D call. Germline V gene data show CDR1 as SGHAT and CDR2 as FQDESV (reference sequence). The V gene lost 3 bases and the J gene lost 10 bases, with 16 bases spanning the gap. This CDR3 spans 13 amino acids. The CDR3 DNA is TGTGCCAGCAGCTTTGGGCACCCGGGCCTCCAGTACTTC. Its translation: CASSFGHPGLQYF.

CDR3 sequence reads: CASSPVALRQETQYF. Here the CDR3 DNA reads TGTGCCAGCAGCCCCGTAGCTTTGCGGCAAGAGACCCAGTACTTC. The V and J genes are TRBV7-2 and TRBJ2-5; D gene ambiguous. The germline V gene encodes CDR1 SGHTA and CDR2 FQGNSA. This CDR3 has 15 residues. Trimming pared 5 bases from V and 2 bases from J, leaving 15 bases between. Full variable domain (missing parts from reference TRBV7-2 and TRBJ2-5): GAGVSQSPSNKVTEKGKDVELRCDPISGHTALYWYRQSLGQGLEFLIYFQGNSAPDKSGLPSDRFSAERTGGSVSTLTIQRTQQEDSAVYLCASSPVALRQETQYFGPGTRLLVL.

The chain joins TRBV2 to TRBJ2-6; 7 bases line up with TRBD1. The CDR3 length is 16 residues. V shed 6 bases and J 0 bases; nucleotides not matched to a gene: 5. Germline CDR1 is SNHLY and CDR2 is FYNNEI. The CDR3 loop is CASRRQGDSGANVLTF. CDR3 sequence (DNA): TGTGCCAGCAGGAGACAGGGCGACTCTGGGGCCAACGTCCTGACTTTC.